The 18 T cell receptor beta chains reported below all come from one sample, sequenced in a study of metastatic and nonmetastatic thyroid tumors. Using MiXCR, TCRdb re-called clones from the PCR reads. The repertoire includes 25,000 to 35,000 clones, 25% to 35% of them detected once, and more than 25% sits in the top ten. Every patient was untreated before thyroid surgery. What was sequenced was blood. Receptors originate from a female donor with papillary thyroid cancer or a benign thyroid nodule (not recorded which). Some clones in this sample may be carry-over from other donors' samples.

The sample holds many counts of this clone. The chain combines TRBV6-1 with TRBJ1-1; D might be TRBD1 (5 bases). The germline V gene encodes CDR1 MNHNS and CDR2 SASEGT. Deletions cut 8 bases from V and 11 bases from J, with 24 bases between. The CDR3 loop spans 14 amino acids. The CDR3 is CASSVSRGHEFAFF. CDR3 nucleotides: TGTGCCAGCTCTGTGTCTAGGGGCCACGAGTTTGCTTTCTTT.

V is TRBV30 and J is TRBJ2-1, with D perhaps matching TRBD1 (6 bases). The germline CDR1 and CDR2 sequences are GTSNPN and SVGIG (reference sequence). Trimming took off 2 bases at V and 5 bases at J, with 13 bases between the two ends. This CDR3 contains 14 residues. CDR3 nucleotides: TGTGCCTGGAGTTGGCTAGGGGGTAACAATGAGCAGTTCTTC. It encodes CAWSWLGGNNEQFF. The whole variable domain, filled in from reference TRBV30 and TRBJ2-1, reads SQTIHQWPATLVQPVGSPLSLECTVEGTSNPNLYWYRQAAGRGLQLLFYSVGIGQISSEVPQNLSASRPQDRQFILSSKKLLLSDSGFYLCAWSWLGGNNEQFFGPGTRLTVL.

The chain links TRBV30 to TRBJ2-5; a weak D match, TRBD2 (5 bases). TRBJ2-1 matches the DNA end more closely, so the J call is doubtful. CDR1 is GTSNPN, CDR2 SVGIG, per germline (reference sequence). The CDR3 sequence is 15 residues long. The CDR3 loop is CAWSPLGISYNEQFF. CDR3 sequence (DNA): TGTGCCTGGAGCCCACTAGGTATCTCGTACAATGAGCAGTTCTTC.

A few counts support this clone. This chain joins TRBV27 and TRBJ1-6, with D possibly being TRBD1 (5 bases). Looked up from germline, CDR1 is MNHEY and CDR2 is SMNVEV (reference sequence). The V and J ends lost 4 bases and 6 bases respectively, with 16 bases between them. The CDR3 is 16 amino acids. The DNA of the CDR3 is TGTGCCAGCAGTTCCCCCTATTGGGGGGGTAATTCACCCCTCCACTTT. Translated: CASSSPYWGGNSPLHF.

This clone occurred many times. J is TRBJ1-6 and V is TRBV13; no clear D. V was shortened by 4 bases and J by 12 bases, with 16 bases between the two germline ends. Germline V gene lookup returns CDR1 PRHDT and CDR2 FYEKMQ (reference sequence). The CDR3 has 14 amino acids. Here the CDR3 reads CASSSKTSWGPLHF. The CDR3, as DNA: TGTGCCAGCAGCTCAAAAACCTCTTGGGGACCCCTCCACTTT.

A remark on this clone: This may be a read error, as it is one base from a much larger clone. This chain joins TRBV7-3 and TRBJ2-1; 9 nucleotides line up with TRBD2. Germline loops: CDR1 SGHTA, CDR2 FQGTGA. V shed 6 bases and J 4 bases; nucleotides not matched to a gene: 10. The CDR3 loop spans 16 amino acids. The CDR3 loop is CASSIVVAGAYNEQFF. In nucleotides, the CDR3 is TGTGCCAGCAGTATAGTGGTAGCGGGAGCTTACAATGAGCAGTTCTTC.

This clone was seen many times. Other DNA sequences in this specimen translate into the identical CDR3. The chain recombines TRBV27 with TRBJ1-2; 9 bases align to TRBD1. Germline assignment: CDR1 MNHEY and CDR2 SMNVEV (reference sequence). Trimming removed 2 bases from V and 3 bases from J; junction bases left unmatched: 4. The CDR3 consists of 15 residues. The CDR3 region is CASSLGTGKDYGYTF. The CDR3 region has the DNA TGTGCCAGCAGTTTAGGGACAGGGAAAGACTATGGCTACACCTTC.

The chain has TRBV7-8 and TRBJ2-3; 7 bases fit TRBD1. V lost 0 bases, J lost 5 bases, and 2 bases stayed unmatched. The CDR3 totals 14 residues. The germline V gene encodes CDR1 SGHVS and CDR2 FQNEAQ. The CDR3 bases are TGTGCCAGCAGCTTAGCGTACAGGGGAGATACGCAGTATTTT. Its protein is CASSLAYRGDTQYF.

CDR3 sequence reads: CASSLEGSLRYGYTF. In DNA form, the CDR3 reads TGTGCCAGCAGCTTGGAAGGGTCTCTGCGATATGGCTACACCTTC. This chain joins TRBV5-6 and TRBJ1-2; unclear D gene. V was shortened by 0 bases and J by 5 bases, with 14 bases between the two germline ends. The CDR3 has 15 amino acids. CDR1 and CDR2 (germline): SGHDT, YYEEEE.

The chain employs TRBV27 and TRBJ1-1, with TRBD1 identical over 10 bases. CDR1 and CDR2 (germline): MNHEY, SMNVEV (reference sequence). J lost 7 bases, V lost 1 base, and 0 bases had no gene match. CDR3 size: 13 residues. CDR3 sequence: CASSLWTGGEAFF. CDR3 sequence (DNA): TGTGCCAGCAGTTTATGGACAGGGGGTGAAGCTTTCTTT.

This clone was detected many times. The chain couples TRBV12-3 or TRBV12-4 to TRBJ1-1; unclear D gene. The CDR3 contains 12 residues. Trimming shortened V by 3 bases and J by 2 bases, and 4 bases separated the two germline ends. CDR3 residues: CASSFVNTEAFF. The CDR3 DNA reads as TGTGCCAGCAGTTTTGTTAACACTGAAGCTTTCTTT.

This clone was counted between two and nine times. An end of the junction does not agree with germline; a read error may underlie this. V gene TRBV6-2 or TRBV6-3 combines with J gene TRBJ2-7, with D possibly matching TRBD1 (6 bases). Germline-derived CDR1 and CDR2 are MNHEY and SVGEGT. The CDR3 runs to 11 residues. This CDR3 reads CAGSYTGMRYF. The CDR3 DNA is TGTGCCGGCAGTTACACAGGGATGCGGTACTTC.

The V call is TRBV5-1, the J call TRBJ2-7; a weak D match, TRBD2 (5 bases). The V end lost 1 base, the J end lost 5 bases, and 7 bases lay between the germline ends. Per germline, CDR1 SGHRS and CDR2 YFSETQ. CDR3 length: 12 amino acids. The CDR3 region has the DNA TGCGCCAGCAGCTTGACGGGGAACGAGCAGTACTTC. As protein: CASSLTGNEQYF.

This clone was observed many times. V gene TRBV28 combines with J gene TRBJ1-1; 8 bases map to TRBD1. The CDR3 spans 12 residues. V shed 3 bases and J 10 bases; nucleotides not matched to a gene: 4. Germline-derived CDR1 and CDR2 are MDHEN and SYDVKM. CDR3 in amino acids: CASSFPGGPAFF. In DNA form, the CDR3 reads TGTGCCAGCAGTTTCCCAGGGGGCCCAGCTTTCTTT.

By sample fraction, this clone is medium-sized. V usage is TRBV20-1 and J usage is TRBJ2-1; TRBD2 aligns across 9 bases. Germline loops: CDR1 DFQATT, CDR2 SNEGSKA (reference sequence). This CDR3 is 15 amino acids long. J lost 6 bases, V lost 1 base, and 7 bases had no gene match. This CDR3 is CSARVREGLSNEQFF. As DNA, the CDR3 is TGCAGTGCTAGAGTGCGGGAGGGGTTATCCAATGAGCAGTTCTTC.

This clone has only a few counts. The genes are TRBV6-5 and TRBJ2-6; 7 bases are shared with TRBD2. Germline V gene lookup returns CDR1 MNHEY and CDR2 SVGAGI. V dropped 0 bases and J dropped 1; count of bases not matched to a gene: 0. CDR3 length: 16 residues. Here the CDR3 DNA reads TGTGCCAGCAGTTACTCCGGGGGGTCTGGGGCCAACGTCCTGACTTTC. Amino acid sequence: CASSYSGGSGANVLTF.

This clone was counted at least ten times. The rearrangement joins TRBV12-3 or TRBV12-4 to TRBJ2-2; no definite D call. CDR3 length equals 13 residues. Trimming pared 1 base from V and 4 bases from J, leaving 4 bases between. CDR3 nucleotides: TGTGCCAGCAGTTTAGTATCCACCGGGGAGCTGTTTTTT. It specifies CASSLVSTGELFF.

J is TRBJ2-1 and V is TRBV12-3 or TRBV12-4; possibly TRBD1 for D (5 bases). V lost 3 bases and J lost 5, with 11 bases in between. The CDR3 runs 14 residues. The CDR3 sequence: CASSLTGRDNEQFF. The CDR3 region has the DNA TGTGCCAGCAGTTTGACGGGCAGGGACAATGAGCAGTTCTTC.